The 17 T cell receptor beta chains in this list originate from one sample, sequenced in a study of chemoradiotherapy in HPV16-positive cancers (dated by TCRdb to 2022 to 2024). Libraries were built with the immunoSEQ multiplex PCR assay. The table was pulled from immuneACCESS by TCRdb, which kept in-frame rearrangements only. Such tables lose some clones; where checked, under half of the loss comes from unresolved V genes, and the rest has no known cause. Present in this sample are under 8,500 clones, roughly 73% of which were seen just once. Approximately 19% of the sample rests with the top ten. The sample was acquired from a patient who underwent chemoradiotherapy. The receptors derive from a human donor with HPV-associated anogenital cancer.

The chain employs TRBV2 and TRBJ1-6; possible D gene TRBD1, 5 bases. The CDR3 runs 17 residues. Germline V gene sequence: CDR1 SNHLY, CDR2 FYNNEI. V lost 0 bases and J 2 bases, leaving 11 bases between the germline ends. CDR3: CASSEAGPTAYNSPLHF. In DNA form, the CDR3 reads TGTGCCAGCAGTGAAGCCGGCCCGACAGCCTATAATTCACCCCTCCACTTT. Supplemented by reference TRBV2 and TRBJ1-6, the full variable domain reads EPEVTQTPSHQVTQMGQEVILRCVPISNHLYFYWYRQILGQKVEFLVSFYNNEISEKSEIFDDQFSVERPDGSNFTLKIRSTKLEDSAMYFCASSEAGPTAYNSPLHFGNGTRLTVT.

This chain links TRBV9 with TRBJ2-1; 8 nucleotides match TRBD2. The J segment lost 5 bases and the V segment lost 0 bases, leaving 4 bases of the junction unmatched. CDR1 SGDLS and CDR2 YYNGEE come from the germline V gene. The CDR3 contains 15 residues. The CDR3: CASSVAGLANNEQFF. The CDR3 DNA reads TGTGCCAGCAGCGTAGCTGGACTAGCCAACAATGAGCAGTTCTTC.

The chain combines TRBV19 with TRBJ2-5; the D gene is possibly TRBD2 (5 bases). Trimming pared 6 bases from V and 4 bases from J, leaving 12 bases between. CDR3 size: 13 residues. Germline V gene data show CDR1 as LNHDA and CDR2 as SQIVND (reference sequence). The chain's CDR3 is CASRSGKGETQYF. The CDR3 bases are TGTGCCAGTAGATCGGGGAAAGGAGAGACCCAGTACTTC. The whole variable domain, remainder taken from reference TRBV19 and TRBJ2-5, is DGGITQSPKYLFRKEGQNVTLSCEQNLNHDAMYWYRQDPGQGLRLIYYSQIVNDFQKGDIAEGYSVSREKKESFPLTVTSAQKNPTAFYLCASRSGKGETQYFGPGTRLLVL.

The CDR3 here is CASSELGPRDTQYF. Written as DNA, the CDR3 is TGTGCCAGCAGTGAATTGGGCCCAAGAGATACGCAGTATTTT. The chain couples TRBV25-1 to TRBJ2-3; unclear D gene. Between the trimmed V and J ends, which lost 1 base and 5 bases, there was a span of 10 bases. CDR3 size: 14 residues. Germline CDR1 reads MGHDK; CDR2 reads SYGVNS.

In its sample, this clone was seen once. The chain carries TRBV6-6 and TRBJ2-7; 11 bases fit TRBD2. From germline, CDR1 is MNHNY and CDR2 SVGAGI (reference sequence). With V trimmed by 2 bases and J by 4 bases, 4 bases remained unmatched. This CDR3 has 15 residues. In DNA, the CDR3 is TGTGCCAGCAGTTACGAGGCTAGCGGGAGGTACGAGCAGTACTTC. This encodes CASSYEASGRYEQYF.

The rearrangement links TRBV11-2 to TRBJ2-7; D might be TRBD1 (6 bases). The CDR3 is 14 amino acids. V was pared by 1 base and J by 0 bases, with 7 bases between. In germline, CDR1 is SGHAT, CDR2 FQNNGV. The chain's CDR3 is CASSLATGSYEQYF. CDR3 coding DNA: TGTGCCAGCAGCTTAGCGACAGGCTCCTACGAGCAGTACTTC.

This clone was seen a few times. CDR3: CASSSRTGSYEQYF. The CDR3, as DNA: TGTGCCAGCAGTTCCCGGACAGGATCCTACGAGCAGTACTTC. The chain uses TRBV6-5 and TRBJ2-7; 7 positions match TRBD1. The CDR3 contains 14 residues. V gave up 4 bases and J gave up 1 base; unmatched junction bases: 4. The germline V gene encodes CDR1 MNHEY and CDR2 SVGAGI.

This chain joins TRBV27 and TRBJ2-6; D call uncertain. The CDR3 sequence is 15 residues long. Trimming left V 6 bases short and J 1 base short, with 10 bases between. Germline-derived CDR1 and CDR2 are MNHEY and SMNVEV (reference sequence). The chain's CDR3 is CASRPGTSGANVLTF. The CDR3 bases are TGTGCCAGCAGGCCGGGTACATCTGGGGCCAACGTCCTGACTTTC.

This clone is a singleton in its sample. This CDR3 is CASSLMVGGGSTDTQYF. The CDR3 nucleotides are TGTGCCAGCAGCTTGATGGTAGGGGGGGGCAGCACAGATACGCAGTATTTT. The V call is TRBV5-4, the J call TRBJ2-3; tentatively, D is TRBD2 (7 bases). The germline V gene encodes CDR1 SGHNT and CDR2 YYREEE (reference sequence). CDR3 length equals 17 residues. V shed 1 base and J shed 0 bases, with 15 bases lying between them.

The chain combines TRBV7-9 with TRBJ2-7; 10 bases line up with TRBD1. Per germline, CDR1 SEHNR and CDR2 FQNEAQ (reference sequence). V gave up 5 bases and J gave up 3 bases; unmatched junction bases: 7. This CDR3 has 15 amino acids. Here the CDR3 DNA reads TGTGCCAGCAGCACCCAGACAGGGGGCAGCTACGAGCAGTACTTC. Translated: CASSTQTGGSYEQYF.

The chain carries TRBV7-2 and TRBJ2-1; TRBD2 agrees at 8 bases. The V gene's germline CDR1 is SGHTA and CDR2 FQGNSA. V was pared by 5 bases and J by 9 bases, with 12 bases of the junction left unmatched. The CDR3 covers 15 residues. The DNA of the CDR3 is TGTGCCAGCAGCCCACGGGGGGGTGGTCCGCGTGAGCAGTTCTTC. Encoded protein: CASSPRGGGPREQFF.

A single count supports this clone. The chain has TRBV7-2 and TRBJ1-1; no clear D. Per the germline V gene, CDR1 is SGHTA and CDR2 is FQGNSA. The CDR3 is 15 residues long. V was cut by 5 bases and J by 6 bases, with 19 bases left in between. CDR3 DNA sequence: TGTGCCAGCAGCCTACGATTCGTGAAGCCATCTGAAGCTTTCTTT. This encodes CASSLRFVKPSEAFF.

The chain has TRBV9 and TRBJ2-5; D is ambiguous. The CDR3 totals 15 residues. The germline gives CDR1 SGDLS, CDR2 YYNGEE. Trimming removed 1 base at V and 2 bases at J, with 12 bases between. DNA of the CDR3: TGTGCCAGCAGCGTAACTATCGGACCTCAAGAGACCCAGTACTTC. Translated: CASSVTIGPQETQYF.

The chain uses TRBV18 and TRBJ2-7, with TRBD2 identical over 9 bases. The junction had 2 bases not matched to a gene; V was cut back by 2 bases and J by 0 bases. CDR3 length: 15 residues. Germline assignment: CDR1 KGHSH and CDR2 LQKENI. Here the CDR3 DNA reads TGTGCCAGCTCACCAGGCGGGGGGGCCTCCTACGAGCAGTACTTC. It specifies CASSPGGGASYEQYF.

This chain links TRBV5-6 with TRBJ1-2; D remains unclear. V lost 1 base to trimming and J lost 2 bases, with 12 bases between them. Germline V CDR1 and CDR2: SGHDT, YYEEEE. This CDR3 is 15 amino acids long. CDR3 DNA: TGTGCCAGCAGCTTGATTACACGGGAAAACTATGGCTACACCTTC. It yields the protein CASSLITRENYGYTF.

The CDR3 sequence: CATSPVSDSGLFGAFF. CDR3 sequence (DNA): TGTGCCACCAGCCCAGTCTCGGACAGCGGCCTTTTTGGAGCTTTCTTT. The chain joins TRBV15 to TRBJ1-1, with D perhaps TRBD1 (6 bases). CDR1 and CDR2 (germline): LNHNV, YYDKDF (reference sequence). V was trimmed by 5 bases and J by 10 bases, leaving 26 bases between them. The CDR3 is made up of 16 amino acids.

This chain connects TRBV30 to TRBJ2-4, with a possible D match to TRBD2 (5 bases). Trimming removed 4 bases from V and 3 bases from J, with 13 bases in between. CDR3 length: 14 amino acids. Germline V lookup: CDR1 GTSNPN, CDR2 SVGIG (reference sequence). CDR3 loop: CAWNWGRGKNIQYF. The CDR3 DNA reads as TGTGCCTGGAACTGGGGTCGGGGCAAAAACATTCAGTACTTC.